This entry is about one T cell receptor beta chain. This sample is drawn from a study of naive and memory T cell subsets. The CDR3 length is 15 residues. After removal of 1 base from V and 4 bases from J, the junction contained 6 bases not matched to a gene. Germline loops: CDR1 GTSNPN, CDR2 SVGIG (reference sequence). TCR cDNA received a 3' ligated oligonucleotide that carried a UMI. Ligated cDNA underwent four rounds of PCR with nested alpha and beta constant region primers and SP2. TCRdb used MiXCR to reprocess the 5' RACE reads, holding one entry per CDR3 protein. The table includes tens of thousands of distinct CDR3 sequences, approximately 4.8% detected once.

The sequence was obtained from a female donor in good health. The genes are TRBV30 and TRBJ2-1; 8 nucleotides match TRBD2. The CDR3 loop reads CAWSEVAGRYNEQFF. DNA for the CDR3: TGTGCCTGGAGTGAAGTAGCGGGAAGGTACAATGAGCAGTTCTTC.